The T cell receptor beta chain described here comes from a study of T cell responses to AZD1222 COVID-19 vaccine. General observations from the study: It should be noted that donors were predominantly white British and more often female, and clonal diversity was possibly underestimated.

V lost 6 bases and J 0 bases, leaving 6 bases between the germline ends. The CDR3 spans 14 residues. The germline V gene has CDR1 MNHEY and CDR2 SMNVEV (reference sequence). This clone was found a few times. What it binds is not known. TCRdb's table, derived via immunoSEQ multiplex PCR, lists solely in-frame clones and lacks some. This sample has 90,000 to 150,000 clones; around 92% occur once, and the top ten carry 6% to 9%. This sequence joins TRBV27 and TRBJ2-6, with D unresolved. The origin of this receptor is an adult who received the AZD1222 COVID-19 vaccine. The sequencing used peripheral blood, collected 28 days after the second AZD1222 dose. As DNA, the CDR3 is TGTGCCAGCAGGATTGGCTCTGGGGCCAACGTCCTGACTTTC. As protein: CASRIGSGANVLTF.